This T cell receptor beta chain was obtained from a study of T cells in Graves' hyperthyroidism and ophthalmopathy. Study-level findings and limits: Most clonotypes that expanded in the thyroid above 0.001 also showed up in blood. A 13 V-J signature model discriminated ophthalmopathy versus stable hyperthyroidism.

Germline V gene lookup returns CDR1 SGHTA and CDR2 FQGNSA. The ends were cut back, 8 bases at V and 4 bases at J, with 17 bases in the middle. The CDR3 has 14 amino acids. This clonotype came up a few times. Antigen specificity is unknown. Uncontrolled infections, other autoimmune diseases, pregnancy or lactation led to exclusion of patients. From 9 to 10 ml of fresh peripheral blood, PBMCs were isolated. Amplified TCR beta CDR3 regions came from RNA transcripts. In the first-round RT-PCR of the TCR CDR3, the HTBI primer set was used. TCRdb recomputed calls from the multiplex PCR reads with MiXCR, one row per CDR3 protein. Of around 800,000 distinct CDR3 sequences in the sample, roughly 40% were seen once.

Material: blood. The rearrangement joins TRBV7-2 to TRBJ2-5, with D possibly matching TRBD2 (6 bases). The receptor was derived from a man aged 18 to 30 with Graves' hyperthyroidism. CDR3 amino acids: CASDLSGLAETQYF. Written as DNA, the CDR3 is TGTGCCAGCGATTTGAGCGGGTTGGCAGAGACCCAGTACTTC.